The clone carrying this TCR beta chain has only a few counts. The sample originates from a study of blood T cell repertoires in COVID-19. Background on the study: The United States, Italy and Spain were the sources of the acute and convalescent COVID-19 samples. Sample material is recorded as cDNA or gDNA derived from T cells, B-cell-depleted T cells, or PBMCs.

Source study methods: Counts of nucleated cells, estimated from reference gene primer amplification, were obtained. Method: immunoSEQ multiplex PCR; TCRdb's copy keeps in-frame clones and lacks some. V and J calls and clone size come straight from that table; D and trimming were deduced from the DNA. The data contain about 170,000 clones, over 75% of them singletons. The CDR3 is 18 amino acids. The sample taken for sequencing was peripheral blood. This TCR was recovered from a man between 65 and 80 years old with acute or convalescent COVID-19. The chain links TRBV21-1 to TRBJ2-4; TRBD1, the table's D call, lacks a check against the DNA. TRBV21-1 is an annotated pseudogene. CDR3 DNA sequence: TGTGCCAGCAGCAAAGCACACAGGGAGCGGATCACCAAAAACATTCAGTACTTC. This gives the protein CASSKAHRERITKNIQYF.